Below, 7 T cell receptor beta chains from the same sample are listed, as sequenced in a study of T-cell reconstitution after alpha-beta-depleted transplantation in children. Unique molecular identifiers featured in how the TCRbeta library was prepared. A single record per CDR3 protein comes from TCRdb applying MiXCR to the PCR reads. The table shows around 190,000 distinct CDR3 sequences, with approximately 7% occurring only once. Sequencing used PBMCs, obtained before TCRalphabeta/CD19-depleted stem cell transplant. Receptors were obtained from a boy under 10 years old with acute lymphoblastic leukemia, due to receive a stem cell transplant.

This clonotype has ten or more counts. The chain has TRBV12-3 or TRBV12-4 and TRBJ1-3; 8 bases map to TRBD1. Unmatched junction bases numbered 8, after V lost 6 bases and J lost 7 bases. The CDR3 is 14 amino acids. The CDR3 DNA follows: TGTGCCAGCAGCACTAGACAGGGGCACAACACCATATATTTT. Its translation: CASSTRQGHNTIYF.

The chain is built from TRBV19 and TRBJ2-2, with 10 positions matching TRBD2. With 4 bases clipped from V and 4 bases from J, the junction kept 9 bases outside the gene matches. This CDR3 has 17 residues. The germline V gene encodes CDR1 LNHDA and CDR2 SQIVND (reference sequence). In DNA form, the CDR3 reads TGTGCCAGTAGTACCTACTATAGCGGGGGGTCCACCGGGGAGCTGTTTTTT. Amino acids: CASSTYYSGGSTGELFF. The whole variable domain, filled in from reference TRBV19 and TRBJ2-2, reads DGGITQSPKYLFRKEGQNVTLSCEQNLNHDAMYWYRQDPGQGLRLIYYSQIVNDFQKGDIAEGYSVSREKKESFPLTVTSAQKNPTAFYLCASSTYYSGGSTGELFFGEGSRLTVL.

At least ten counts were recorded for this clonotype. This chain connects TRBV29-1 to TRBJ2-7; D is unresolved. This CDR3 region has 12 residues. Looked up from germline, CDR1 is SQVTM and CDR2 is ANQGSEA. Trimming left V 5 bases short and J 2 bases short, with 10 bases between. CDR3: CSVKGTTYEQYF. CDR3 coding DNA: TGCAGCGTTAAGGGCACGACCTACGAGCAGTACTTC.

This clonotype has ten or more counts. This chain connects TRBV7-2 to TRBJ1-2, with 7 bases fitting TRBD1. Trimming at V came to 0 bases and at J to 2 bases, leaving 6 bases not matched to a gene. CDR1 SGHTA and CDR2 FQGNSA come from the germline V gene. CDR3 size: 16 residues. CDR3 DNA: TGTGCCAGCAGCTTAGCTTACAGGGGAAACAACTATGGCTACACCTTC. Translation: CASSLAYRGNNYGYTF. Full variable domain (missing parts from reference TRBV7-2 and TRBJ1-2): GAGVSQSPSNKVTEKGKDVELRCDPISGHTALYWYRQSLGQGLEFLIYFQGNSAPDKSGLPSDRFSAERTGGSVSTLTIQRTQQEDSAVYLCASSLAYRGNNYGYTFGSGTRLTVV.

This clonotype was seen ten or more times. The chain couples TRBV7-2 to TRBJ2-1; no clear D gene. CDR3 size: 13 residues. V was clipped by 3 bases and J by 9 bases, with 12 bases between them. Germline loops: CDR1 SGHTA, CDR2 FQGNSA. The CDR3 reads CASSFLGAPEQFF. Here the CDR3 DNA reads TGTGCCAGCAGCTTCCTAGGTGCCCCTGAGCAGTTCTTC.

This clonotype was picked up a small number of times. The chain recombines TRBV20-1 with TRBJ2-5; TRBD2 matches 14 bases. The germline V gene encodes CDR1 DFQATT and CDR2 SNEGSKA (reference sequence). The CDR3 totals 16 residues. Trimming took 1 base from V and 2 from J; bases not matched to a gene: 3. The CDR3 loop reads CSARGLAGGIQETQYF. In nucleotides, the CDR3 is TGCAGTGCTAGAGGACTAGCGGGGGGGATTCAAGAGACCCAGTACTTC.

This clonotype showed up many times. The chain employs TRBV20-1 and TRBJ2-1, with a weak D call TRBD2 (6 bases). Germline assignment: CDR1 DFQATT and CDR2 SNEGSKA (reference sequence). The CDR3 is 13 amino acids. Trimming left V 6 bases short and J 4 bases short, with 13 bases between. The CDR3 DNA is TGCAGTGCGAGGGACTTAGAATACAATGAGCAGTTCTTC. It encodes CSARDLEYNEQFF.